The clone carrying this TCR beta chain was picked up a small number of times. Its target is unknown. From the second PCR step, alpha and beta chains were amplified apart. Sequential positive selection took CD4 T cells first, then CD8 T cells. These data belong to a study of naive and memory T cell subsets. This CDR3 contains 16 residues. With 0 bases clipped from V and 11 bases from J, the junction kept 15 bases outside the gene matches. From germline, CDR1 is DFQATT and CDR2 SNEGSKA (reference sequence). The beta constant-region primer was an equimolar mix of two oligonucleotides covering TRBC1 and TRBC2. The cDNA 3' end received a ligated single-stranded oligonucleotide carrying the SP2 primer and a 12-nucleotide UMI. TCRdb ran MiXCR on the UMI-ligation and nested PCR reads and lists one entry per CDR3 protein. The sample has over 20,000 distinct CDR3 sequences, approximately 9.9% seen once. The study's findings and limits: Each distinct alpha or beta sequence counts as one clonotype.

Sequencing used central memory CD8+ T cells from blood. The gene calls are TRBV20-1 and TRBJ1-4; the match to TRBD1 covers 7 bases. This TCR was recovered from a human donor in good health. CDR3 residues: CSARDWDSVEMGKLFF. DNA for the CDR3: TGCAGTGCTAGAGATTGGGACAGCGTGGAAATGGGGAAACTGTTTTTT.